The 27 T cell receptor beta chains given below trace back to one sample, sequenced in a study of cytomegalovirus exposure and HLA in healthy donors. The PCR used 60 Vbeta and 13 Jbeta primers. Measured with immunoSEQ multiplex PCR; TCRdb has only the in-frame clones, and not every one. The data hold about 150,000 clones, with about 80% observed a single time. The specimen was PBMCs. These receptors were taken from a woman in her forties or fifties in good health and CMV-seropositive.

This clone was seen more than once but under ten times. This chain uses TRBV13 with TRBJ1-5; 8 positions agree with TRBD1. Trimming took 6 bases from V and 7 from J; bases not matched to a gene: 5. The CDR3 runs to 13 residues. Germline V CDR1 and CDR2: PRHDT, FYEKMQ (reference sequence). The CDR3 here is CASSFQGAQPQHF. Written as DNA, the CDR3 is TGTGCCAGCAGTTTTCAGGGGGCCCAGCCCCAGCATTTT. Full variable domain (outside the CDR3, taken from reference TRBV13 and TRBJ1-5): AAGVIQSPRHLIKEKRETATLKCYPIPRHDTVYWYQQGPGQDPQFLISFYEKMQSDKGSIPDRFSAQQFSDYHSELNMSSLELGDSALYFCASSFQGAQPQHFGDGTRLSIL.

The chain joins TRBV2 to TRBJ2-7, with D perhaps TRBD2 (6 bases). The germline gives CDR1 SNHLY, CDR2 FYNNEI. This CDR3 is built from 12 residues. V was trimmed by 11 bases and J by 3 bases, leaving 14 bases between them. CDR3 nucleotides: TGTGCCTTCGGGAGTACCTACTACGAGCAGTACTTC. This gives the protein CAFGSTYYEQYF. Complete variable domain (other parts from reference TRBV2 and TRBJ2-7): EPEVTQTPSHQVTQMGQEVILRCVPISNHLYFYWYRQILGQKVEFLVSFYNNEISEKSEIFDDQFSVERPDGSNFTLKIRSTKLEDSAMYFCAFGSTYYEQYFGPGTRLTVT.

This clone was detected only once. The chain uses TRBV7-2 and TRBJ2-3; 7 nucleotides match TRBD1. This CDR3 is 15 amino acids long. The J segment lost 0 bases and the V segment lost 9 bases, leaving 9 bases of the junction unmatched. CDR1 is SGHTA and CDR2 is FQGNSA in the germline V gene. CDR3 amino acids: CASGWDRPSTDTQYF. Here the CDR3 DNA reads TGTGCCAGTGGGTGGGACAGACCTAGCACAGATACGCAGTATTTT.

This clone was observed a single time. The chain has TRBV7-9 and TRBJ2-2; TRBD2 might be the D (5 bases). With 3 bases removed from V and 6 bases from J, the gap between germline ends came to 14 bases. Germline loops: CDR1 SEHNR, CDR2 FQNEAQ (reference sequence). The CDR3 sequence is 15 residues long. The CDR3 region has the DNA TGTGCCAGCAGCTTCCTACTAGGTGGATCCGGGGAGCTGTTTTTT. It codes for CASSFLLGGSGELFF.

The CDR3 bases are TGTGCCAGCAGCTTTAACGGACAGGCACATAATTCACCCCTCCACTTT. As protein: CASSFNGQAHNSPLHF. The rearrangement uses TRBV5-6 and TRBJ1-6; 7 bases match TRBD1. The CDR3 has 16 amino acids. Germline CDR1 SGHDT, CDR2 YYEEEE. V dropped 2 bases and J dropped 5; count of bases not matched to a gene: 7.

The rearrangement joins TRBV5-6 to TRBJ2-1; 8 bases are shared with TRBD2. Unmatched junction bases numbered 4, after V lost 5 bases and J lost 0 bases. Per germline, CDR1 SGHDT and CDR2 YYEEEE. The CDR3 covers 15 residues. The CDR3 sequence: CASRFGGASYNEQFF. CDR3 DNA: TGTGCCAGCAGGTTCGGGGGGGCCTCCTACAATGAGCAGTTCTTC.

The V and J genes are TRBV6-1 and TRBJ2-7, with D tentatively TRBD1 (8 bases). The CDR3 contains 15 residues. Germline CDR1 and CDR2: MNHNS and SASEGT. V lost 6 bases, J lost 2 bases, and 17 bases lay in between. The CDR3 DNA reads TGTGCCAGCAGCGAGGGGGGGACAGGCCCCTACGAGCAGTACTTC. Encoded protein: CASSEGGTGPYEQYF.

Only a few counts were recorded for this clone. V and J are TRBV7-8 and TRBJ2-7, with D tentatively TRBD1 (5 bases). V gave up 5 bases and J gave up 0 bases, with 17 bases separating them. The CDR3 has 16 amino acids. CDR1 is SGHVS, CDR2 FQNEAQ, per germline. The CDR3 coding sequence is TGTGCCAGCAGCCTAGGTTGGACAAGGAGCTCCTACGAGCAGTACTTC. It encodes CASSLGWTRSSYEQYF.

This chain links TRBV9 with TRBJ1-2, with D unclear. From germline, CDR1 is SGDLS and CDR2 YYNGEE. The CDR3 length is 12 residues. The germline V and J ends were trimmed by 2 bases and 5 bases, with 7 bases remaining between them. The CDR3 protein is CASSVSGYGYTF. CDR3 DNA sequence: TGTGCCAGCAGCGTCTCGGGGTATGGCTACACCTTC.

The rearrangement links TRBV7-2 to TRBJ1-1, with a weak D call TRBD1 (6 bases). Trimming removed 7 bases at V and 8 bases at J, with 14 bases between. The CDR3 covers 12 residues. CDR1 is SGHTA and CDR2 is FQGNSA in the germline V gene. CDR3 sequence reads: CASTNPGTEAFF. The CDR3 DNA reads TGTGCCAGCACCAACCCCGGGACAGAAGCTTTCTTT.

In this sample, this clone turned up once. CDR3 sequence reads: CASRDRGETQYF. CDR3 sequence (DNA): TGCGCCAGCCGGGACAGGGGTGAGACCCAGTACTTC. The V gene is TRBV5-1, the J gene TRBJ2-5; 10 bases map to TRBD1. CDR1 is SGHRS, CDR2 YFSETQ, per germline. The ends lost 7 bases at V and 5 bases at J; junction bases unmatched: 2. This CDR3 has 12 amino acids.

The DNA for the CDR3 is TGTGCCAGCAGCTCCAGGGGACCAGATACGCAGTATTTT. It yields the protein CASSSRGPDTQYF. The V and J genes are TRBV7-6 and TRBJ2-3; weak D call: TRBD1 (6 bases). Germline V gene sequence: CDR1 SGHVS, CDR2 FNYEAQ. V lost 4 bases and J lost 4, with 9 bases in between. CDR3 length: 13 amino acids. Based on the CDR3 plus reference TRBV7-6 and TRBJ2-3, the full variable domain is GAGVSQSPRYKVTKRGQDVALRCDPISGHVSLYWYRQALGQGPEFLTYFNYEAQQDKSGLPNDRFSAERPEGSISTLTIQRTEQRDSAMYRCASSSRGPDTQYFGPGTRLTVL.

The chain uses TRBV19 and TRBJ1-5, with 8 bases aligning to TRBD1. Germline V CDR1 and CDR2: LNHDA, SQIVND (reference sequence). V lost 5 bases to trimming and J lost 4 bases; unmatched junction nucleotides: 13. There are 17 residues in the CDR3. DNA of the CDR3: TGTGCCAGTAGTCCCCGAACCGCGTGGACAGGGAATCAGCCCCAGCATTTT. Its protein is CASSPRTAWTGNQPQHF. The whole variable domain, remainder taken from reference TRBV19 and TRBJ1-5, is DGGITQSPKYLFRKEGQNVTLSCEQNLNHDAMYWYRQDPGQGLRLIYYSQIVNDFQKGDIAEGYSVSREKKESFPLTVTSAQKNPTAFYLCASSPRTAWTGNQPQHFGDGTRLSIL.

A single count supports this clone. This chain links TRBV5-1 with TRBJ2-2; TRBD1 agrees at 8 bases. The CDR3 is 19 amino acids. Germline lookup yields CDR1 SGHRS and CDR2 YFSETQ. The junction had 16 bases not matched to a gene; V was cut back by 2 bases and J by 4 bases. The CDR3 DNA sequence: TGCGCCAGCAGCTTAAAAGGGCTCTTTCCGGGACAGGTCACCGGGGAGCTGTTTTTT. Its translation is CASSLKGLFPGQVTGELFF.

Comments on this clone: This may be a read error, as it is one base from a much larger clone. The gene calls are TRBV11-2 and TRBJ2-7, with D tentatively TRBD1 (5 bases). The CDR3 runs to 14 residues. Germline lookup yields CDR1 SGHAT and CDR2 FQNNGV. Trimming shortened V by 1 base and J by 2 bases, and 9 bases separated the two germline ends. The CDR3 loop reads CASSLGPGTYEQYF. The CDR3 bases are TGTGCCAGCAGCTTAGGGCCAGGGACCTACGAGCAGTACTTC.

The chain recombines TRBV6-1 with TRBJ2-7; D unclear. Germline values: CDR1 MNHNS, CDR2 SASEGT. V lost 10 bases, J lost 0 bases, and 16 bases lay in between. This CDR3 has 14 amino acids. CDR3 sequence (DNA): TGTGCCACCCGAGAGGAGTCCAGCTCCTACGAGCAGTACTTC. Its translation: CATREESSSYEQYF.

The chain couples TRBV18 to TRBJ1-1; D is uncertain. V lost 6 bases and J 0 bases, leaving 8 bases between the germline ends. The CDR3 runs 13 residues. Germline V gene sequence: CDR1 KGHSH, CDR2 LQKENI. The CDR3 loop reads CASSFSLNTEAFF. DNA of the CDR3: TGTGCCAGCTCGTTCTCCCTGAACACTGAAGCTTTCTTT.

This chain connects TRBV19 to TRBJ1-1; D might be TRBD1 (6 bases). The CDR3 extends over 15 amino acids. V was clipped by 3 bases and J by 7 bases, with 18 bases between them. The germline gives CDR1 LNHDA, CDR2 SQIVND (reference sequence). The chain's CDR3 is CASSIILDSPVEAFF. In nucleotides, the CDR3 is TGTGCCAGTAGTATTATCTTGGACAGTCCGGTTGAAGCTTTCTTT. The whole variable domain, remainder taken from reference TRBV19 and TRBJ1-1, is DGGITQSPKYLFRKEGQNVTLSCEQNLNHDAMYWYRQDPGQGLRLIYYSQIVNDFQKGDIAEGYSVSREKKESFPLTVTSAQKNPTAFYLCASSIILDSPVEAFFGQGTRLTVV.

The rearrangement uses TRBV11-1 and TRBJ2-2, with a weak D call TRBD1 (5 bases). The CDR3 is made up of 14 amino acids. Germline V CDR1 and CDR2: SGHAT, FQDESV (reference sequence). The V gene lost 5 bases and the J gene lost 1 base, with 8 bases spanning the gap. CDR3 sequence reads: CASSGAENTGELFF. The CDR3 DNA reads TGTGCCAGCAGCGGGGCAGAGAACACCGGGGAGCTGTTTTTT. Full variable domain (outside the CDR3, taken from reference TRBV11-1 and TRBJ2-2): EAEVAQSPRYKITEKSQAVAFWCDPISGHATLYWYRQILGQGPELLVQFQDESVVDDSQLPKDRFSAERLKGVDSTLKIQPAELGDSAMYLCASSGAENTGELFFGEGSRLTVL.

V is TRBV10-3 and J is TRBJ2-7; a possible D gene is TRBD1 (6 bases). From germline, CDR1 is ENHRY and CDR2 SYGVKD. V lost 5 bases and J 3 bases, leaving 8 bases between the germline ends. The CDR3 totals 12 residues. As DNA, the CDR3 is TGTGCCATCAGTAGAGGGGGCTACGAGCAGTACTTC. The encoded protein is CAISRGGYEQYF.

This clone was detected once. This sequence joins TRBV9 and TRBJ2-2, with 7 bases aligning to TRBD1. In germline, CDR1 is SGDLS, CDR2 YYNGEE. The CDR3 contains 16 residues. Losses at the gene ends were 4 bases for V and 6 bases for J; bases not matched to a gene: 12. CDR3 protein: CASSWGRQGTAGELFF. For the CDR3, the DNA is TGTGCCAGCAGCTGGGGCCGACAGGGCACGGCCGGGGAGCTGTTTTTT.

This chain uses TRBV7-9 with TRBJ2-3, with D possibly matching TRBD1 (6 bases). From germline, CDR1 is SEHNR and CDR2 FQNEAQ (reference sequence). V dropped 5 bases and J dropped 11 bases, with 17 bases sitting between them. The CDR3 covers 13 residues. The CDR3 nucleotides read TGTGCCAGCAGCCACAGGGAGTCGGGGAAGCAGTATTTT. This encodes CASSHRESGKQYF. Full variable domain (rest looked up from reference TRBV7-9 and TRBJ2-3): DTGVSQNPRHKITKRGQNVTFRCDPISEHNRLYWYRQTLGQGPEFLTYFQNEAQLEKSRLLSDRFSAERPKGSFSTLEIQRTEQGDSAMYLCASSHRESGKQYFGPGTRLTVL.

There are a few counts of this clone. CDR3 protein: CASSQGAGGQYTQYF. CDR3 in DNA: TGTGCCAGCAGTCAAGGGGCGGGGGGGCAATATACGCAGTATTTT. The rearrangement joins TRBV6-6 to TRBJ2-3; TRBD2 matches at 9 bases. V gave up 5 bases and J gave up 7 bases; unmatched junction bases: 10. CDR3 size: 15 residues. Germline CDR1 and CDR2: MNHNY and SVGAGI (reference sequence).

This chain's CDR3 is CASSLEWGGKSPLHF. The CDR3, as DNA: TGTGCCAGCAGCTTAGAATGGGGGGGTAAATCACCCCTCCACTTT. This chain connects TRBV11-2 to TRBJ1-6; D may be TRBD1 (5 bases). This CDR3 is built from 15 residues. CDR1 SGHAT and CDR2 FQNNGV come from the germline V gene. The V end lost 0 bases, the J end lost 10 bases, and 13 bases lay between the germline ends.

The genes are TRBV29-1 and TRBJ2-4, with 12 nucleotides matching TRBD1. Germline CDR1 and CDR2: SQVTM and ANQGSEA. V shed 3 bases, J shed 3 bases, and the junction held 9 bases outside the gene matches. This CDR3 is built from 17 residues. In nucleotides, the CDR3 is TGCAGCGTTGAGTTGGGACAGGGGGCGCAAGGCAAAAACATTCAGTACTTC. This codes for CSVELGQGAQGKNIQYF.

This clone was counted a single time. Other nucleotide sequences in the sample specify the same CDR3. The chain couples TRBV5-4 to TRBJ2-5, with TRBD1 matching over 7 bases. The CDR3 length is 16 residues. Germline CDR1 SGHNT, CDR2 YYREEE (reference sequence). J was trimmed by 7 bases and V by 4 bases; bases with no gene match: 16. CDR3 residues: CASSPAEGAGLGTQYF. CDR3 coding DNA: TGTGCCAGCAGCCCGGCCGAGGGGGCCGGTTTAGGGACCCAGTACTTC. The complete variable domain, with remaining parts taken from reference TRBV5-4 and TRBJ2-5, reads ETGVTQSPTHLIKTRGQQVTLRCSSQSGHNTVSWYQQALGQGPQFIFQYYREEENGRGNFPPRFSGLQFPNYSSELNVNALELDDSALYLCASSPAEGAGLGTQYFGPGTRLLVL.

The CDR3, as DNA: TGTGCCAGCAGCTACGCCCCGAGCTCACCCCTCCACTTT. Translated, it gives CASSYAPSSPLHF. The rearrangement links TRBV7-2 to TRBJ1-6; no definite D call. V lost 4 bases, J lost 10 bases, and 11 bases lay in between. Germline-derived CDR1 and CDR2 are SGHTA and FQGNSA. This CDR3 has 13 amino acids.